The 13 T cell receptor beta chains in this list originate from one sample, sequenced in a study of shared clonotypes between healthy human individuals. The data were produced by immunoSEQ multiplex PCR, yet TCRdb's version contains in-frame clones alone and is incomplete. The data show 850,000 to 1,200,000 clones, with 75% seen just once and about 1.5% held by the top ten. Sequencing was performed on memory CD4+ T cells sorted from blood. As for subset: CD45RA-negative fraction. These receptors all stem from a man aged 18 to 29 in good health.

This clone was seen a handful of times. The chain combines TRBV5-1 with TRBJ2-2, with a possible D match to TRBD2 (5 bases). Per the germline V gene, CDR1 is SGHRS and CDR2 is YFSETQ. V gave up 4 bases and J gave up 5 bases, with 12 bases separating them. The CDR3 spans 14 residues. The CDR3 DNA follows: TGCGCCAGCAGCCTGGGAGACCATACCGGGGAGCTGTTTTTT. It specifies CASSLGDHTGELFF.

This clone appeared a single time. The chain recombines TRBV4-3 with TRBJ2-2; TRBD1 matches 8 bases. CDR1 is LGHNA, CDR2 YSLEER, per germline. The CDR3 is 16 residues long. Trimming at V came to 3 bases and at J to 7 bases, leaving 10 bases not matched to a gene. For the CDR3, the DNA is TGCGCCAGCAGCCAGGGAACAGGGGGTAAGGGCGGGGAGCTGTTTTTT. Protein sequence: CASSQGTGGKGGELFF.

The V and J genes are TRBV5-5 and TRBJ2-6; possibly TRBD2 for D (6 bases). The CDR3 has 15 residues. Germline CDR1 reads SGHKS; CDR2 reads YYEKEE (reference sequence). Trimming stripped 4 bases from V and 3 bases from J, with 11 bases between. CDR3 in DNA: TGTGCCAGCAGCCCTGGCGGGGTTGGGGCCAACGTCCTGACTTTC. Residues: CASSPGGVGANVLTF. The full variable domain, rest sourced from reference TRBV5-5 and TRBJ2-6, is DAGVTQSPTHLIKTRGQQVTLRCSPISGHKSVSWYQQVLGQGPQFIFQYYEKEERGRGNFPDRFSARQFPNYSSELNVNALLLGDSALYLCASSPGGVGANVLTFGAGSRLTVL.

V gene TRBV5-6 combines with J gene TRBJ2-1; 7 bases are shared with TRBD2. V trimming: 1 base; J trimming: 8 bases; junction bases outside the gene matches: 3. This CDR3 region has 13 residues. Per germline, CDR1 SGHDT and CDR2 YYEEEE. This CDR3 reads CASSLPSGDEQFF. Here the CDR3 DNA reads TGTGCCAGCAGCTTGCCTAGCGGAGATGAGCAGTTCTTC.

The chain carries TRBV6-5 and TRBJ1-1; D remains ambiguous. Germline-derived CDR1 and CDR2 are MNHEY and SVGAGI. The CDR3 totals 14 residues. Between the trimmed V and J ends, which lost 4 bases and 0 bases, there was a span of 9 bases. The DNA for the CDR3 is TGTGCCAGCAGTTTGGGAAGTATGAACACTGAAGCTTTCTTT. Protein product: CASSLGSMNTEAFF.

The V gene is TRBV4-3, the J gene TRBJ2-3, with 9 bases identical to TRBD2. Losses at the gene ends were 3 bases for V and 5 bases for J; bases not matched to a gene: 12. The germline V gene has CDR1 LGHNA and CDR2 YSLEER. The CDR3 contains 17 residues. The CDR3 coding sequence is TGCGCCAGCAGCCAGGGATTTAGCGGGAGTAGGTTAGATACGCAGTATTTT. It yields the protein CASSQGFSGSRLDTQYF.

V is TRBV7-2 and J is TRBJ2-1; perhaps TRBD2 as D (5 bases). Germline CDR1 and CDR2: SGHTA and FQGNSA. The V end lost 3 bases, the J end lost 7 bases, and 16 bases lay between the germline ends. The CDR3 runs 15 residues. This CDR3 reads CASSFSGVDSNEQFF. CDR3 bases: TGTGCCAGCAGCTTTTCCGGGGTCGATTCTAATGAGCAGTTCTTC. The full variable domain, rest sourced from reference TRBV7-2 and TRBJ2-1, is GAGVSQSPSNKVTEKGKDVELRCDPISGHTALYWYRQSLGQGLEFLIYFQGNSAPDKSGLPSDRFSAERTGGSVSTLTIQRTQQEDSAVYLCASSFSGVDSNEQFFGPGTRLTVL.

This sequence joins TRBV6-1 and TRBJ1-5, with 7 nucleotides matching TRBD1. V was pared by 5 bases and J by 7 bases, with 8 bases of the junction left unmatched. Germline V gene lookup returns CDR1 MNHNS and CDR2 SASEGT. The length of the CDR3 is 14 residues. As DNA, the CDR3 is TGTGCCAGCAGTACGACAGGGTTGGGGCAGCCCCAGCATTTT. The encoded protein is CASSTTGLGQPQHF.

The chain joins TRBV6-6 to TRBJ2-7, with D unresolved. The V end was cut by 5 bases, the J end by 3 bases, with 14 bases between. CDR3 size: 14 residues. In germline, CDR1 is MNHNY, CDR2 SVGAGI (reference sequence). CDR3 DNA sequence: TGTGCCAGCAGTCAACCAACAACACGCTACGAGCAGTACTTC. Translation: CASSQPTTRYEQYF.

On this clone: The same CDR3 arises from other DNA sequences in this sample as well. This chain joins TRBV7-3 and TRBJ2-3; D possibly matches TRBD1 or TRBD2 (5 bases each). Looked up from germline, CDR1 is SGHTA and CDR2 is FQGTGA. The CDR3 spans 13 residues. Trimming removed 1 base at V and 6 bases at J, with 8 bases between. CDR3 in amino acids: CASSLSRGDTQYF. The CDR3 region has the DNA TGTGCCAGCAGCTTAAGTCGGGGCGATACGCAGTATTTT.

The chain joins TRBV21-1 to TRBJ2-5. TRBV21-1 is an annotated pseudogene. This CDR3 region has 13 residues. CDR3 amino acids: CASSKRDGETQYF. DNA of the CDR3: TGTGCCAGCAGCAAGAGGGACGGGGAGACCCAGTACTTC.

The V and J genes are TRBV29-1 and TRBJ1-4; D unclear. The CDR3 extends over 13 amino acids. Per germline, CDR1 SQVTM and CDR2 ANQGSEA. Trimming removed 6 bases from V and 7 bases from J, with 15 bases in between. The CDR3 bases are TGCAGCGTGGGTCCGGGGAAGCGTGAAAAACTGTTTTTT. Translation: CSVGPGKREKLFF. The whole variable domain, remainder taken from reference TRBV29-1 and TRBJ1-4, is SAVISQKPSRDICQRGTSLTIQCQVDSQVTMMFWYRQQPGQSLTLIATANQGSEATYESGFVIDKFPISRPNLTFSTLTVSNMSPEDSSIYLCSVGPGKREKLFFGSGTQLSVL.

This clone was detected a few times. V gene TRBV20-1 combines with J gene TRBJ2-2; D remains ambiguous. V lost 2 bases and J lost 9, with 4 bases in between. Germline CDR1 DFQATT, CDR2 SNEGSKA (reference sequence). This CDR3 is 10 amino acids long. In DNA, the CDR3 is TGCAGTGCTAGATTCCGGGAGCTGTTTTTT. Translating it yields CSARFRELFF.